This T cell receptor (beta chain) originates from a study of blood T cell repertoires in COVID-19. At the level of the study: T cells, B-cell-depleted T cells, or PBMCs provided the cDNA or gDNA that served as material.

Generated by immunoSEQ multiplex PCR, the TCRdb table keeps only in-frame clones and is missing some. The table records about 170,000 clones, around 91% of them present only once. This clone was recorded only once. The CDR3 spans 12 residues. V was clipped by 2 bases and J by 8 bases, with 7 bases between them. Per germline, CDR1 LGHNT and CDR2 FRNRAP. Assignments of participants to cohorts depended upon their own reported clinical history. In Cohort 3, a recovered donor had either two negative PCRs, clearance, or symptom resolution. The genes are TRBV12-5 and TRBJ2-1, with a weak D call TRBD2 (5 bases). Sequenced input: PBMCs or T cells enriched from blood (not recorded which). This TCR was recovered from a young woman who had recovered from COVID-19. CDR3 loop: CASGLYGDEQFF. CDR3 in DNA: TGTGCTAGTGGTTTGTACGGGGATGAGCAGTTCTTC.